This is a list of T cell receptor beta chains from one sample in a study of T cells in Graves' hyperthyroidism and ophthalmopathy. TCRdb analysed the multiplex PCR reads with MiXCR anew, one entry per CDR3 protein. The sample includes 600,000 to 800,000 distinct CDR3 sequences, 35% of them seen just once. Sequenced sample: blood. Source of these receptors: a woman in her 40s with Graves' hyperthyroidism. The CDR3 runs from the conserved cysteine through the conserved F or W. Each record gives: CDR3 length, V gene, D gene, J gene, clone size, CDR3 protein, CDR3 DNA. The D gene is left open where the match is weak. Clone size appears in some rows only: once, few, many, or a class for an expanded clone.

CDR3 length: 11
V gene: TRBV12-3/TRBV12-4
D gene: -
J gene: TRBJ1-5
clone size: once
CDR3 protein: CASSLGIGQHF
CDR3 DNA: TGTGCCAGCAGTTTAGGGATAGGCCAACATTTT

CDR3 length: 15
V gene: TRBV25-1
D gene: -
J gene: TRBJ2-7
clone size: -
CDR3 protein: CAWSITALRATGQYF
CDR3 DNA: TGTGCCTGGAGTATTACAGCCCTACGAGCTACGGGGCAGTACTTC

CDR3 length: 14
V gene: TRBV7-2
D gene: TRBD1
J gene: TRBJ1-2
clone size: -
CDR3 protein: CASSGGQGEDGYTF
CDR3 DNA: TGTGCCAGCAGCGGGGGACAGGGGGAGGATGGCTACACCTTC

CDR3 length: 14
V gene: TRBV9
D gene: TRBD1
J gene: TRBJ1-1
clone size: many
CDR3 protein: CASSVLTGDTEAFF
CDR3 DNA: TGTGCCAGCAGCGTATTGACAGGGGACACTGAAGCTTTCTTT

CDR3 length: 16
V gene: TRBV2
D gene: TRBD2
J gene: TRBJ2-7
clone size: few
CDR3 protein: CASRGASGRGSYEQYF
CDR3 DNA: TGTGCCAGCAGGGGGGCTAGCGGGAGGGGCTCCTACGAGCAGTACTTC

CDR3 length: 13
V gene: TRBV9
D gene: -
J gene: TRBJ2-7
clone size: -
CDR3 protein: CASSVALSYEQYF
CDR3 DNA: TGTGCCAGCAGCGTAGCACTAAGCTACGAGCAGTACTTC

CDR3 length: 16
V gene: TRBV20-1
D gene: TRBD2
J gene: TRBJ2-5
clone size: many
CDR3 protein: CSAFGLAGRLQETQYF
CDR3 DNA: TGCAGTGCCTTCGGACTAGCGGGACGACTTCAAGAGACCCAGTACTTC

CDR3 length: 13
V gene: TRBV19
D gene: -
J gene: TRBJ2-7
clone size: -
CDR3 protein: CASSIDVVGEQYF
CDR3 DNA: TGTGCCAGTAGTATTGACGTGGTTGGTGAGCAGTACTTC

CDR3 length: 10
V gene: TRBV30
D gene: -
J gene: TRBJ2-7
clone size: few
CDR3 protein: CAWSMGEQYF
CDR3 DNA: TGTGCCTGGAGTATGGGAGAGCAGTACTTC

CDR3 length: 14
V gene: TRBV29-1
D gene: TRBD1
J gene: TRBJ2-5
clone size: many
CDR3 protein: CSVDDRAIQETQYF
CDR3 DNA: TGCAGCGTGGACGACAGGGCTATTCAAGAGACCCAGTACTTC